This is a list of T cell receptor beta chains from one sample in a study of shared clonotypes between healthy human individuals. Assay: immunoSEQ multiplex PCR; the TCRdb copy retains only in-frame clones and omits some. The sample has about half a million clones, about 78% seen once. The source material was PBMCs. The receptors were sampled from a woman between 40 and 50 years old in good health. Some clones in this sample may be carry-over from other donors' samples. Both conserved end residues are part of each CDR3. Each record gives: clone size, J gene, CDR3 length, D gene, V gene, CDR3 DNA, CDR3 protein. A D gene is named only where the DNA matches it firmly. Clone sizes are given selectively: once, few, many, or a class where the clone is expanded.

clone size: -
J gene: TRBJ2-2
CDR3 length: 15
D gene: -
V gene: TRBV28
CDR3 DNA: TGTGCCAGCAGTTTAGGCCGGTGGAACACCGGGGAGCTGTTTTTT
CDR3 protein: CASSLGRWNTGELFF

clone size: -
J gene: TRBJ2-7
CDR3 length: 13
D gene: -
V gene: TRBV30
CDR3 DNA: TGTGCCTGGAGCGGACAGATGTCCTACGAGCAGTACTTC
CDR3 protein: CAWSGQMSYEQYF

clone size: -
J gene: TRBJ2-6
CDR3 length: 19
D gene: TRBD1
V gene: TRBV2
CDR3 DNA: TGTGCCAGCAGTGCCCGGGACAGGGCCCCAAGCTCTGGGGCCAACGTCCTGACTTTC
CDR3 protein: CASSARDRAPSSGANVLTF

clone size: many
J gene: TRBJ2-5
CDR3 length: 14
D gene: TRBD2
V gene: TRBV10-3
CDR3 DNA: TGTGCCACGAAGGGGGAGCGGGAGTTCGAGACCCAGTACTTC
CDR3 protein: CATKGEREFETQYF

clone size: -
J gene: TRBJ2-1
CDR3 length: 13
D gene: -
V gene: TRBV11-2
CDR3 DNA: TGTGCCAGCAGCTTGGAGCCCTACAATGAGCAGTTCTTC
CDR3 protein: CASSLEPYNEQFF

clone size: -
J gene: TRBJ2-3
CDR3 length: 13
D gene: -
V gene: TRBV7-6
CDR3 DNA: TGTGCCAGCAGCTTTGGGGTTTCAGATACGCAGTATTTT
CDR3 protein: CASSFGVSDTQYF

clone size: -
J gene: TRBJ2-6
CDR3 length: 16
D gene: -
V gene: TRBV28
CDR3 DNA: TGTGCCAGCAGACCTCCAGGACGCTCTGGGGCCAACGTCCTGACTTTC
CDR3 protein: CASRPPGRSGANVLTF

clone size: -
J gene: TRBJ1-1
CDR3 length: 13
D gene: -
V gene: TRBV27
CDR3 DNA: TGTGCCAGCAGTTTATCGCAGGGAGGTGAAGCTTTCTTT
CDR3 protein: CASSLSQGGEAFF

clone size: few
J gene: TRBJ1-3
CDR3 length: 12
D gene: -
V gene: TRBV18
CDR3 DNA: TGTGCCAGCTCAGCGGAGACAAACACCATATATTTT
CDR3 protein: CASSAETNTIYF

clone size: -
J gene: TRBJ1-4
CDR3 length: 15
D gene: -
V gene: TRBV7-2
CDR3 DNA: TGTGCCAGCAGCCCTGCGGCAGGTTTGAATGAAAAACTGTTTTTT
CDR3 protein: CASSPAAGLNEKLFF

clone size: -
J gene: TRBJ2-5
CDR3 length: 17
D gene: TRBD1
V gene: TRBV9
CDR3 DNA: TGTGCCAGCAGCGTAGAGGCAGGGGGCTTCGGAGAAGAGACCCAGTACTTC
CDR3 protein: CASSVEAGGFGEETQYF

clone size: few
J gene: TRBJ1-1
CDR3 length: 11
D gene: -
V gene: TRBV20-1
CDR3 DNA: TGCAGTGCCAGGACCGGGACTGAAGCTTTCTTT
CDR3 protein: CSARTGTEAFF

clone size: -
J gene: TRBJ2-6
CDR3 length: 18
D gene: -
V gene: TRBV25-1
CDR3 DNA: TGTGCCAGCAGTGAAAATACCCCATATGGGTCTGGGGCCAACGTCCTGACTTTC
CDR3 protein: CASSENTPYGSGANVLTF

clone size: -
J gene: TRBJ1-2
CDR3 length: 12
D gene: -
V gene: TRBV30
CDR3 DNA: TGTGCCTGGAGAAGTGGAGGGTTTGGCTACACCTTC
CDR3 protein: CAWRSGGFGYTF

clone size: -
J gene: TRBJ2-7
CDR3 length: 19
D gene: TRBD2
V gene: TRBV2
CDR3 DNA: TGTGCCAGCAGTGAAACGAATCCGGCAGGACTAGCGACCTCCTACGAGCAGTACTTC
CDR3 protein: CASSETNPAGLATSYEQYF

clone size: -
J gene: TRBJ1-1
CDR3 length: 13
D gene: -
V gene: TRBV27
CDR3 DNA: TGTGCCAGCAAGAGGCCGGGGCCCACTGAAGCTTTCTTT
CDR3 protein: CASKRPGPTEAFF

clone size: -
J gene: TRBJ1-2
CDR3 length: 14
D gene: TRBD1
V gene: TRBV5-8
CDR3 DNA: TGTGCCAGCAGCGCCCACAGGGGCCTCTATGGCTACACCTTC
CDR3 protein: CASSAHRGLYGYTF

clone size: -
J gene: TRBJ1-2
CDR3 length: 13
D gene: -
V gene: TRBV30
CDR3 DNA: TGTGCCTGGAGTCCCCGTGGCAGGCTTGGCTACACCTTC
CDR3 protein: CAWSPRGRLGYTF

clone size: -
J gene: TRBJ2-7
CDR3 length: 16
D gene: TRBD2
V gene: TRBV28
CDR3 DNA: TGTGCCAGCAGTTCCCTAGCGGCAGAGGGAAGCTACGAGCAGTACTTC
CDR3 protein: CASSSLAAEGSYEQYF

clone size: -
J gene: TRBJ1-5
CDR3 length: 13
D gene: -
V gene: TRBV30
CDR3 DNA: TGTGCCTGGAGTTTCGGGCGGGGCCAGCCCCAGCATTTT
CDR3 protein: CAWSFGRGQPQHF

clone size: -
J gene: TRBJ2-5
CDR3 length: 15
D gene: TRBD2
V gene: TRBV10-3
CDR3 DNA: TGTGCCCCCCGGCGGACGGGACTAGCGGAAGAGACCCAGTACTTC
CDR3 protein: CAPRRTGLAEETQYF

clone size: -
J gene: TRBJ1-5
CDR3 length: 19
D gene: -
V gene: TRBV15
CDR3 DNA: TGTGCCACCAGCAGAGGGTTTGGGGTTGCCGTAAATAGCAATCAGCCCCAGCATTTT
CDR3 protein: CATSRGFGVAVNSNQPQHF

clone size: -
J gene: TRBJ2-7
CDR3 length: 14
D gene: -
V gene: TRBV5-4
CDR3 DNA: TGTGCCAGCAGCCGCCCGGGGGACGGGTACGAGCAGTACTTC
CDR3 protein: CASSRPGDGYEQYF

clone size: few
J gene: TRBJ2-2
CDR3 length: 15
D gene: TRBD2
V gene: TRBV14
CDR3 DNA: TGTGCCAGCACTTGGGCTAGCGGGAGTACCGGGGAGCTGTTTTTT
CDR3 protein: CASTWASGSTGELFF

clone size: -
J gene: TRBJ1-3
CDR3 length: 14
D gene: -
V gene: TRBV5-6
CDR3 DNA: TGTGCCAGCAGCTTGGTATCCCCCGGAAACACCATATATTTT
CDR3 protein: CASSLVSPGNTIYF

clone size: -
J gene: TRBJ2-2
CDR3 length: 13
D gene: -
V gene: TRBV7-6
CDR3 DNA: TGTGCCAGCAGCCCCCGGGAATTCGGGGAGCTGTTTTTT
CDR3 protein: CASSPREFGELFF

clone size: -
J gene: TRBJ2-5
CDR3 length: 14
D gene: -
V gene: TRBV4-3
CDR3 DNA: TGCGCCAGCGGGCTCACGACAGCACAAGAGACCCAGTACTTC
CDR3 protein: CASGLTTAQETQYF

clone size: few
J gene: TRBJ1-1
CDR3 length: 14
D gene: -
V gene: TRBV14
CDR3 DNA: TGTGCCAGCAGCCCTAGTCACAGGGACACTGAAGCTTTCTTT
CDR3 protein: CASSPSHRDTEAFF

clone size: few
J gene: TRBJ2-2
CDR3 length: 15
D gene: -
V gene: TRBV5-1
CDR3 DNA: TGCGCCAGCAGCTCGGGAGTCCCGGGCACCGGGGAGCTGTTTTTT
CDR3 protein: CASSSGVPGTGELFF

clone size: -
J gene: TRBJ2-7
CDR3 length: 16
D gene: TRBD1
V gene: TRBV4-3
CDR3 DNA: TGCGCCAGCAGCCAAGCCCCCCGGACAGGGCCCTACGAGCAGTACTTC
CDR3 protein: CASSQAPRTGPYEQYF

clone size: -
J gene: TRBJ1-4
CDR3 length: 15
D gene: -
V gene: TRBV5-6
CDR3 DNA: TGTGCCAGCAGCCCCCTGACAGGACCTAATGAAAAACTGTTTTTT
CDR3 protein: CASSPLTGPNEKLFF

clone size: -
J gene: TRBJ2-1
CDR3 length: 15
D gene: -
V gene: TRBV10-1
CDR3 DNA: TGCGCCAGCAGTACCGGGACCCAGACTTTTCACGAGCAGTTCTTC
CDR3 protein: CASSTGTQTFHEQFF

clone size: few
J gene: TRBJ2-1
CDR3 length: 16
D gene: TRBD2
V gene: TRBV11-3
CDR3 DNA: TGTGCCAGCAGCCCTAGGGGACTAGCCAACTACAATGAGCAGTTCTTC
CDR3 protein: CASSPRGLANYNEQFF

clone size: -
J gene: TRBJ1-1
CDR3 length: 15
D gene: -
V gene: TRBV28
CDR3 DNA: TGTGCCAGCAGTTCGCCCACCCCAGTTAACACTGAAGCTTTCTTT
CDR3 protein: CASSSPTPVNTEAFF

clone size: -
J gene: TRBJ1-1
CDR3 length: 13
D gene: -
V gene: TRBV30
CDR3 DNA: TGTGCCTGGAGTGTGGGGCGGAACACTGAAGCTTTCTTT
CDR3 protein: CAWSVGRNTEAFF

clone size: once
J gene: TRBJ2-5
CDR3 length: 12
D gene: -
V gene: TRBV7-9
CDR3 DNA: TGTGCCAGCAGCTTAGAGTTCGGGTTATGGTACTTC
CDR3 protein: CASSLEFGLWYF

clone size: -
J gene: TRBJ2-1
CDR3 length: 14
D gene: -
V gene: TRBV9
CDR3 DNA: TGTGCCAGCAGCGTAGTGGGAAACTACAATGAGCAGTTCTTC
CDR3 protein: CASSVVGNYNEQFF

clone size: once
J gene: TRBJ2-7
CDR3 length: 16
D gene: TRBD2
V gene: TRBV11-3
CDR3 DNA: TGTGCCAGCAGCTTAGATCCGAGCGGGAGGGCCTACGAGCAGTACTTC
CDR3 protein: CASSLDPSGRAYEQYF

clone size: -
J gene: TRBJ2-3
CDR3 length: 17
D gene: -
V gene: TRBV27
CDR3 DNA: TGTGCCAGCAGTCCGTGGGGAGGACGAGGCTTGCAAGATACGCAGTATTTT
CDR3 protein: CASSPWGGRGLQDTQYF

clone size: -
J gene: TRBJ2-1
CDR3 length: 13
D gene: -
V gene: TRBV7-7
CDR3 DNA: TGTGCCAGCAGCCCGCCAGGGGGGGGTGAGCAGTTCTTC
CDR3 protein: CASSPPGGGEQFF

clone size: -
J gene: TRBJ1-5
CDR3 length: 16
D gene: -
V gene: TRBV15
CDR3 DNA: TGTGCCACCAGCAGAGACAAGTCTGGCGGCAATCAGCCCCAGCATTTT
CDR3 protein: CATSRDKSGGNQPQHF

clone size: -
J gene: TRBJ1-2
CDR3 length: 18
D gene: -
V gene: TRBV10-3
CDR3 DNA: TGTGCCATCAGTGAGACCGAAGCGATGGTACAGGGAGGAAATGGCTACACCTTC
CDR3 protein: CAISETEAMVQGGNGYTF

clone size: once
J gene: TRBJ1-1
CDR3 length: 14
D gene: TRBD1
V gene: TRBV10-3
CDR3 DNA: TGTGCCATCAGTGCCCAGGGGGTGAGCTTTGGAGCTTTCTTT
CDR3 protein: CAISAQGVSFGAFF

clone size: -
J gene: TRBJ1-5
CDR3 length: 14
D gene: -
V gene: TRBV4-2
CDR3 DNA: TGTGCCAGCAGCCAAGATCATAGCAATCAGCCCCAGCATTTT
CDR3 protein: CASSQDHSNQPQHF

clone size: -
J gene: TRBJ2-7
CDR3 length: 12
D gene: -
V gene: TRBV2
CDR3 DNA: TGTGCCAGCAGTCCCGACCGGGAGGAGCAGTACTTC
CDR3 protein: CASSPDREEQYF